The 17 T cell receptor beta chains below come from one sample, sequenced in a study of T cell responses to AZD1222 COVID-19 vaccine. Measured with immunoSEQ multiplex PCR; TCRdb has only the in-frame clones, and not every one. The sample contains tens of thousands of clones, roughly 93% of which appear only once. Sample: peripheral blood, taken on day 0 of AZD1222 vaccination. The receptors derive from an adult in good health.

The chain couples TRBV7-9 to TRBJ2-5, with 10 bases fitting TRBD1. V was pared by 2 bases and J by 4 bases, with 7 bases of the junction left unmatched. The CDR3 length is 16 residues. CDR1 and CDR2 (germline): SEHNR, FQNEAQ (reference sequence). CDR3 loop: CASSLSRQGAGETQYF. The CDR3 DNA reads TGTGCCAGCAGCTTATCACGACAGGGGGCAGGAGAGACCCAGTACTTC.

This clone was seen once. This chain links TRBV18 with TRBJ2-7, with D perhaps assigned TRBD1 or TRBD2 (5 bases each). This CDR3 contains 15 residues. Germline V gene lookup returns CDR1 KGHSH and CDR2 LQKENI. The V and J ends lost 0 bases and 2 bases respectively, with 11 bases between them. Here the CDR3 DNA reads TGTGCCAGCTCACCACCGGGGACGGCCCCCTACGAGCAGTACTTC. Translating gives CASSPPGTAPYEQYF. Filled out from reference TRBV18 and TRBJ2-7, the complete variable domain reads NAGVMQNPRHLVRRRGQEARLRCSPMKGHSHVYWYRQLPEEGLKFMVYLQKENIIDESGMPKERFSAEFPKEGPSILRIQQVVRGDSAAYFCASSPPGTAPYEQYFGPGTRLTVT.

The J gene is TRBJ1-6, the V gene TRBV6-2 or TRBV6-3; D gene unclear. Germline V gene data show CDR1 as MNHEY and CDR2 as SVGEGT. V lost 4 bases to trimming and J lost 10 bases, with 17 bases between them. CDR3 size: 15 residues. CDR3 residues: CASSSSGEWRSPLHF. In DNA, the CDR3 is TGTGCCAGCAGTTCCTCTGGGGAGTGGAGATCACCCCTCCACTTT.

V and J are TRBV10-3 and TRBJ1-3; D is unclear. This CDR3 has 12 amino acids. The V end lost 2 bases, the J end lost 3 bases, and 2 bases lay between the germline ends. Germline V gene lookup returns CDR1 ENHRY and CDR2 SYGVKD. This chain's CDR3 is CAISEIGNTIYF. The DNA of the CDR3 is TGTGCCATCAGTGAGATTGGAAACACCATATATTTT.

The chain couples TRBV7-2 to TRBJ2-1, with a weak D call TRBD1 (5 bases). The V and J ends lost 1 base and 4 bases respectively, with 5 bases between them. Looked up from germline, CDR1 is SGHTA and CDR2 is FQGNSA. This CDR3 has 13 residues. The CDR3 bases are TGTGCCAGCAGCTTAGGACAGTACAATGAGCAGTTCTTC. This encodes CASSLGQYNEQFF.

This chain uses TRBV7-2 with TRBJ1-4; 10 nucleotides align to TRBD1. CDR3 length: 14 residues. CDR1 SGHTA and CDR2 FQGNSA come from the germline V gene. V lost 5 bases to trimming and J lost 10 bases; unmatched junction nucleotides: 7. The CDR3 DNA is TGTGCCAGCAGCCCCGGGACAGGGGAAAGAAAACTGTTTTTT. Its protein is CASSPGTGERKLFF.

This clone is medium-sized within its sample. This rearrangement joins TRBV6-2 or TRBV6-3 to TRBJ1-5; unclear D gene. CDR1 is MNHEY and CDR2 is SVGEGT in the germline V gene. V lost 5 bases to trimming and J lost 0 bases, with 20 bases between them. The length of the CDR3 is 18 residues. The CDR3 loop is CASSPNGRAGDSNQPQHF. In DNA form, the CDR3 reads TGTGCCAGCAGTCCCAATGGGAGGGCGGGAGATAGCAATCAGCCCCAGCATTTT.

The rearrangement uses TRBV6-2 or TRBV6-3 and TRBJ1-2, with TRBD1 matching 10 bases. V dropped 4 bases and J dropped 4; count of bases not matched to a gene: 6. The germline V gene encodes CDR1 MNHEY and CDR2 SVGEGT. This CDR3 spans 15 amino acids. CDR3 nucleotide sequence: TGTGCCAGCAGTTGGTCGACAGGGGGCACCTATGGCTACACCTTC. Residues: CASSWSTGGTYGYTF.

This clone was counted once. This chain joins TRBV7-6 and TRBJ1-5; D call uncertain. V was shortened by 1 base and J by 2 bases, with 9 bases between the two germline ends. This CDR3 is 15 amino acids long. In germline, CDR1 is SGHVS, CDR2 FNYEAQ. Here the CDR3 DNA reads TGTGCCAGCAGCTTAGATGGTCATGGCAATCAGCCCCAGCATTTT. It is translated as CASSLDGHGNQPQHF.

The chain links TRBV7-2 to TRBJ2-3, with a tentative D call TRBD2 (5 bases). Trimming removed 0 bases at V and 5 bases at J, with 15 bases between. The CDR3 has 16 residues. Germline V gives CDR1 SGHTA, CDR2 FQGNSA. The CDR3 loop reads CASSLARRTGGDTQYF. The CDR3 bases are TGTGCCAGCAGCTTAGCGCGACGGACCGGAGGAGATACGCAGTATTTT. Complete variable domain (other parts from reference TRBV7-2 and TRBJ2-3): GAGVSQSPSNKVTEKGKDVELRCDPISGHTALYWYRQSLGQGLEFLIYFQGNSAPDKSGLPSDRFSAERTGGSVSTLTIQRTQQEDSAVYLCASSLARRTGGDTQYFGPGTRLTVL.

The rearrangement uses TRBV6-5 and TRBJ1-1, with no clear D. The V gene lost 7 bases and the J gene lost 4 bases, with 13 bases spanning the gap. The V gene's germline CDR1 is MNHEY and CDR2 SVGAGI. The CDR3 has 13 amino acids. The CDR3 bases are TGTGCCAGCAACTGGGGTCTGGGCACTGAAGCTTTCTTT. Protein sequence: CASNWGLGTEAFF.

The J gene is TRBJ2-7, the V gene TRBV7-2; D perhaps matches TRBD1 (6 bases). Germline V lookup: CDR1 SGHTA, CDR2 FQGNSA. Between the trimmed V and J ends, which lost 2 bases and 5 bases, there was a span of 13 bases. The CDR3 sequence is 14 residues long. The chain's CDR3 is CASSLWQGSNEQYF. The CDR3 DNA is TGTGCCAGCAGCTTATGGCAGGGGTCAAACGAGCAGTACTTC.

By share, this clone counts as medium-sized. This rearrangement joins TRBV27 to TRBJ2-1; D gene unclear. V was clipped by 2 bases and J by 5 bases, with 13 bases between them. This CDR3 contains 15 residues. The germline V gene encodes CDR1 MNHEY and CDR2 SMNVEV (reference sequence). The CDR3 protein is CASSLGSKPHNEQFF. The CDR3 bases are TGTGCCAGCAGTTTAGGCTCAAAACCCCACAATGAGCAGTTCTTC.

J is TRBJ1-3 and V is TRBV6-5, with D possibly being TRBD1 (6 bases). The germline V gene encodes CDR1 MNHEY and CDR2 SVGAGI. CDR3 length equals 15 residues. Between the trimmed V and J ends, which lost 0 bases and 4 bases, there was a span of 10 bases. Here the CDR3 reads CASSYSSGGGNTIYF. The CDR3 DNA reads TGTGCCAGCAGTTACTCGTCCGGGGGCGGAAACACCATATATTTT.

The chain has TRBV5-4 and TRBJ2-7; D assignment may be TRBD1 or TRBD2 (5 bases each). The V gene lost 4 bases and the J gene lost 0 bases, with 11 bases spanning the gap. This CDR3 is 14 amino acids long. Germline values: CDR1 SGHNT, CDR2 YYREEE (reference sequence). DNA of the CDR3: TGTGCCAGCAGCCCCCCAGGGAGCTCCTACGAGCAGTACTTC. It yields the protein CASSPPGSSYEQYF.

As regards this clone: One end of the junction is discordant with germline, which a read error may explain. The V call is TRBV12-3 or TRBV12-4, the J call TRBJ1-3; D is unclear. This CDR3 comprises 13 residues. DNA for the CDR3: TGTGCCAGCAGTTTACACAGAGCCACGAATATCGGATTT. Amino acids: CASSLHRATNIGF.

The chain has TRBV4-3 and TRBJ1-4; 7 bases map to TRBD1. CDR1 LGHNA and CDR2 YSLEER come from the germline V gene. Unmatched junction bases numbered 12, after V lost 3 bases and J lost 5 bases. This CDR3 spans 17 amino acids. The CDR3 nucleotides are TGCGCCAGCAGCCAGCTAACCTCAGGGGGGGGAAATGAAAAACTGTTTTTT. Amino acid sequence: CASSQLTSGGGNEKLFF.